This TCR beta chain was found in a study of cytomegalovirus exposure and HLA in healthy donors. Amplification used 60 Vbeta primers and 13 Jbeta primers. The repertoire was sequenced with immunoSEQ multiplex PCR; TCRdb's copy has only in-frame clones and lacks some. The repertoire holds some 140,000 clones, 65% to 80% seen once, with about 1.5% in the top ten. A word on this clone: The antigen is undetermined.

Study conclusions and caveats: Compared with the roughly 700-donor mean, an Asian-associated ancestry cluster reportedly had fewer N-insertions, according to a later analysis.

Unrecorded for this donor was the CMV serostatus. V was cut by 0 bases and J by 7 bases, with 9 bases left in between. Germline assignment: CDR1 MNHEY and CDR2 SVGAGI. This CDR3 is built from 14 residues. The sample taken for sequencing was PBMCs. This TCR derives from a human donor in good health. The chain has TRBV6-5 and TRBJ1-4; D is ambiguous. CDR3 nucleotides: TGTGCCAGCAGTTACTCGGAGGGCGGTGAAAAACTGTTTTTT. Translation: CASSYSEGGEKLFF.